This record looks at one T cell receptor beta chain sequence and its context. Its antigen remains unidentified. Base qualities were left out, and no much larger clone turns up one base away. The immunoSEQ Assay, a bias-controlled multiplex PCR, was used to amplify TCRbeta CDR3 regions from genomic DNA. From the authors' description of their analysis: Nucleated cell counts per sample were estimated from amplification of reference gene primers within the assay. Sequence reads were collapsed and filtered to measure the absolute abundance of every unique TCRbeta CDR3 rearrangement. Productive Simpson clonality was computed per sample as the square root of Simpson's diversity index over productive rearrangements. In TCRdb, the immuneACCESS table is reduced to in-frame sequences with V and J assigned. These tables do not hold every clone; where another copy was compared, an unresolved V gene accounts for under half, and the others remain unexplained. The V and J calls and clone size were taken over from that table, and D and trimming were inferred from the DNA. This sample comprises 200,000 to 250,000 clones, 80% to 85% of them detected only once. The ten largest clones take up 20% of the sample.

This specimen comes from a study of blood T cell repertoires in COVID-19 (dated by TCRdb to the early 2020s). Context from the whole study: The collaborator samples originated in the United States, Italy and Spain and spanned the acute and convalescent phases of COVID-19. The samples were drawn from two sources: the first 160 participants of the ongoing ImmuneRACE study, and 1,254 subjects contributed by 6 global collaborators. The material from the prospective study consisted of cDNA or gDNA derived from T cells, B-cell-depleted T cells, or PBMCs. Where HLA class I and class II types were available, the types were taken from metadata supplied by the sample provider, not from assay-based typing. Subjects who had been exposed to COVID-19, were actively infected with it, or had recovered from it provided the deeply sampled blood TCRbeta repertoires that made up the dataset. Sample metadata almost always included a de-identified subject ID, COVID-19 status, age in years and sex. The repertoires were released in a freely available public database meant as a resource for research on the immune response to SARS-CoV-2. On the study overall, not on this receptor specifically: How much clinical and demographic metadata was included differed by source and by participant, and the metadata was provided uncurated.

Whole blood was collected in K2EDTA tubes by collaborating institutions according to the institutions' own protocols. For TCRbeta analysis, collaborators shipped samples in one of three forms: frozen whole blood, isolated PBMCs, or DNA extracted from either of those sample types. From the cysteine through the phenylalanine, the CDR3 covers 14 amino acids. The kept DNA is CDR3 alone, 42 bases in frame from the first base. The junction shows trimming of 10 bases on V and 4 bases on J, plus 19 bases between the germline ends. CDR1 MNHEY and CDR2 SVGAGI were looked up in the germline V gene. What was sequenced was peripheral blood. The TCR was taken from a man aged 25-45 years with active or convalescent COVID-19. The rearranged chain carries TRBV6-5 and TRBJ1-2; no D segment can be confidently identified. The bases are TGTGCCACCTCCCCGGGAGGACTTCTCTATGGCTACACCTTC. This codes for CATSPGGLLYGYTF.